These T cell receptor beta chains were read from a single sample in a study of sequential checkpoint blockade in melanoma. The method was immunoSEQ multiplex PCR; TCRdb's version includes in-frame clones alone and lacks a portion of them. The sample has 20,000 or so clones, around 70% seen once. This specimen consisted of CD8+ T cells sorted from blood (inferred from file names), obtained from a patient given nivolumab and ipilimumab in sequence. The receptors derive from a human donor with melanoma. Both conserved end residues are part of each CDR3.

V gene: TRBV9; J gene: TRBJ2-2; CDR3 protein: CASSVAYTGELFF
V gene: TRBV13; J gene: TRBJ2-6; CDR3 protein: CASSALDFVLTF
V gene: TRBV6-6; J gene: TRBJ2-1; CDR3 protein: CASTPWRGRDEQFF
V gene: TRBV27; J gene: TRBJ1-4; CDR3 protein: CASSPGQGRRKLFF
V gene: TRBV2; J gene: TRBJ1-6; CDR3 protein: CASLITQRGLDNSPLHF
V gene: TRBV6-1; J gene: TRBJ2-6; CDR3 protein: CASSVDNSGANVLTF
V gene: TRBV21-1; J gene: TRBJ2-3; CDR3 protein: CASSRSGVVTDTQYF
V gene: TRBV27; J gene: TRBJ1-5; CDR3 protein: CASRTGYSNQPQHF
V gene: TRBV5-4; J gene: TRBJ2-3; CDR3 protein: CASSQERGGGASDTQYF
V gene: TRBV7-3; J gene: TRBJ2-4; CDR3 protein: CASSPGQGNIQYF
V gene: TRBV13; J gene: TRBJ1-1; CDR3 protein: CASSLGQEVGAFF
V gene: TRBV7-3; J gene: TRBJ2-3; CDR3 protein: CASSSGTDTQYF
V gene: TRBV5-1; J gene: TRBJ2-4; CDR3 protein: CASSPRLAGAKNIQYF
V gene: TRBV10-3; J gene: TRBJ2-7; CDR3 protein: CAISETAYEQYF
V gene: TRBV25-1; J gene: TRBJ2-7; CDR3 protein: CASSPPGYEQYF
V gene: TRBV5-4; J gene: TRBJ2-7; CDR3 protein: CASSGAAPYEQYF
V gene: TRBV5-4; J gene: TRBJ2-2; CDR3 protein: CASSLQGSNTGELFF